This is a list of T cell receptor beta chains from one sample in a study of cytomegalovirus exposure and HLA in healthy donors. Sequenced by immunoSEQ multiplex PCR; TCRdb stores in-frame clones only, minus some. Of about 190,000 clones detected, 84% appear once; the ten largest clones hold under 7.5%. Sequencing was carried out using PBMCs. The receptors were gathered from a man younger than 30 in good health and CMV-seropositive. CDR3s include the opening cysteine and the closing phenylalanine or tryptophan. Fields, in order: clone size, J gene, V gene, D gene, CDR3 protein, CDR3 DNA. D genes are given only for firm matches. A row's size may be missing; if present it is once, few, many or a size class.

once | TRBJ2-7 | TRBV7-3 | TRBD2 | CASSPGSSGSYEQYF | TGTGCCAGCAGCCCCGGGTCTAGCGGGAGTTACGAGCAGTACTTC
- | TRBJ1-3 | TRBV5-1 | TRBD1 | CASSEGQGRNTIYF | TGCGCCAGCAGCGAGGGACAGGGCCGGAACACCATATATTTT
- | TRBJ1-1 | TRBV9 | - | CASSDLGGQGTEAFF | TGTGCCAGCAGTGACCTAGGAGGGCAGGGCACTGAAGCTTTCTTT
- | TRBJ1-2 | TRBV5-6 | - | CASSLARANYGYTF | TGTGCCAGCAGCTTGGCCAGAGCGAACTATGGCTACACCTTC
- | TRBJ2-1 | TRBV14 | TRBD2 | CASSPTSGVYNEQFF | TGTGCCAGCAGCCCCACTAGCGGGGTTTACAATGAGCAGTTCTTC
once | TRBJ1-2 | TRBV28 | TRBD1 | CASSWDSTYYGYTF | TGTGCCAGCAGTTGGGACAGTACCTACTATGGCTACACCTTC
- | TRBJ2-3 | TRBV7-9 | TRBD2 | CASSPQAGGADTQYF | TGTGCCAGCAGCCCACAAGCGGGAGGGGCAGATACGCAGTATTTT
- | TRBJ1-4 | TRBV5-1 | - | CASTSEFSSEKLFF | TGCGCCAGCACCTCTGAGTTTTCATCGGAAAAACTGTTTTTT
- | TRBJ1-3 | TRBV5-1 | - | CASSSDSSGNTIYF | TGCGCCAGCAGCTCGGACAGCTCCGGAAACACCATATATTTT
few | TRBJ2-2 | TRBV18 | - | CASSPKTGPGELFF | TGTGCCAGCTCACCCAAGACAGGACCGGGGGAGCTGTTTTTT
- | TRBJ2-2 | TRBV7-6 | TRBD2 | CASSLDRTSGRTGELFF | TGTGCCAGCAGCTTAGATAGGACTAGCGGACGCACCGGGGAGCTGTTTTTT
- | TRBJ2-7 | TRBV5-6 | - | CASSLAFEQYF | TGTGCCAGCAGCTTGGCGTTCGAGCAGTACTTC
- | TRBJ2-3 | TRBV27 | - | CASSGRLSTDTQYF | TGTGCCAGCAGCGGGCGACTATCCACAGATACGCAGTATTTT
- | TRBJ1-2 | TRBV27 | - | CASSLSRYYGYTF | TGTGCCAGCAGTTTGTCGCGGTACTATGGCTACACCTTC